These 27 T cell receptor beta chains were sequenced from one sample in a study of shared clonotypes between healthy human individuals. Clones were sequenced by immunoSEQ multiplex PCR, and TCRdb holds only the in-frame ones, with some missing. This sample has around 1,000,000 clones; roughly 80% occur once, and the top ten carry more than 0.85%. Sequences were obtained from memory CD4+ T cells from PBMCs. Subset meaning: CD45RA-negative fraction. The receptor source for this set is a man younger than 35 in good health. Some clones in this sample may be carry-over from other donors' samples.

This clone was observed once. The chain employs TRBV7-6 and TRBJ2-3; D is possibly TRBD1 (7 bases). Germline CDR1 and CDR2: SGHVS and FNYEAQ. There are 15 residues in the CDR3. V dropped 2 bases and J dropped 3 bases, with 12 bases sitting between them. Written as DNA, the CDR3 is TGTGCCAGCAGCTTATGGGCAGGGGGGACAGATACGCAGTATTTT. Translation gives CASSLWAGGTDTQYF.

This chain connects TRBV5-6 to TRBJ2-7, with D possibly matching TRBD1 (6 bases). The CDR3 runs 13 residues. CDR1 SGHDT and CDR2 YYEEEE come from the germline V gene. Trimming took 1 base from V and 2 from J, leaving 7 bases between them. CDR3 DNA sequence: TGTGCCAGCAGCTTGCGACAGGCCTACGAGCAGTACTTC. This sequence encodes CASSLRQAYEQYF.

This chain joins TRBV5-1 and TRBJ2-1; 10 bases match TRBD2. CDR1 is SGHRS, CDR2 YFSETQ, per germline. V was clipped by 6 bases and J by 4 bases; unmatched bases: 7. The CDR3 extends over 15 amino acids. In DNA, the CDR3 is TGCGCCAGCAACCCGGGACTAGCGACATACAATGAGCAGTTCTTC. Its protein is CASNPGLATYNEQFF.

The genes are TRBV4-2 and TRBJ1-1, with D uncertain. Germline CDR1 LGHNA, CDR2 YNFKEQ. V dropped 5 bases and J dropped 3 bases, with 4 bases sitting between them. The CDR3 has 11 residues. The CDR3 reads CASSKDTEAFF. DNA of the CDR3: TGTGCCAGCAGCAAGGACACTGAAGCTTTCTTT.

This clone occurred a few times. V is TRBV6-6 and J is TRBJ2-2; D might be TRBD1 (6 bases). Germline CDR1 and CDR2: MNHNY and SVGAGI (reference sequence). This CDR3 is built from 14 residues. The germline V and J ends were trimmed by 7 bases and 3 bases, with 12 bases remaining between them. CDR3 DNA sequence: TGTGCCAGCATCTCGACAGGACACACCGGGGAGCTGTTTTTT. This encodes CASISTGHTGELFF.

The chain has TRBV7-2 and TRBJ1-1; the D gene is possibly TRBD1 (6 bases). Germline lookup yields CDR1 SGHTA and CDR2 FQGNSA. CDR3 length: 11 amino acids. V was shortened by 6 bases and J by 7 bases, with 9 bases between the two germline ends. This CDR3 is CASRSTGEAFF. The CDR3 coding sequence is TGTGCCAGCAGGTCGACAGGTGAAGCTTTCTTT.

V is TRBV18 and J is TRBJ1-4; no clear D. Trimming left V 3 bases short and J 0 bases short, with 11 bases between. The germline gives CDR1 KGHSH, CDR2 LQKENI. The CDR3 extends over 16 amino acids. The CDR3 loop is CASSPQRATTNEKLFF. CDR3 sequence (DNA): TGTGCCAGCTCACCTCAAAGGGCTACAACTAATGAAAAACTGTTTTTT. Full variable domain (missing parts from reference TRBV18 and TRBJ1-4): NAGVMQNPRHLVRRRGQEARLRCSPMKGHSHVYWYRQLPEEGLKFMVYLQKENIIDESGMPKERFSAEFPKEGPSILRIQQVVRGDSAAYFCASSPQRATTNEKLFFGSGTQLSVL.

This chain connects TRBV19 to TRBJ1-2; D gene unclear. Germline CDR1 reads LNHDA; CDR2 reads SQIVND (reference sequence). The V and J ends lost 7 bases and 5 bases respectively, with 11 bases between them. The CDR3 consists of 12 residues. The CDR3 reads CASTFNGYGYTF. The CDR3 DNA is TGTGCCAGTACCTTCAACGGGTATGGCTACACCTTC.

In DNA form, the CDR3 reads TGTGCCAGCAGTCGAGCGGGAGTTCCCGGGGAGCTGTTTTTT. Its protein product is CASSRAGVPGELFF. This chain links TRBV6-5 with TRBJ2-2, with TRBD2 matching over 8 bases. The CDR3 loop spans 14 amino acids. Per the germline V gene, CDR1 is MNHEY and CDR2 is SVGAGI. V shed 5 bases and J 6 bases; nucleotides not matched to a gene: 5.

The chain couples TRBV5-6 to TRBJ2-7, with D maybe TRBD2 (5 bases). The germline gives CDR1 SGHDT, CDR2 YYEEEE. V lost 6 bases and J 4 bases, leaving 8 bases between the germline ends. The CDR3 has 11 residues. The CDR3 protein is CASNRGYEQYF. The CDR3 DNA is TGTGCCAGCAACCGGGGTTACGAGCAGTACTTC.

J is TRBJ2-7 and V is TRBV5-6, with 10 bases fitting TRBD1. There are 16 residues in the CDR3. Trimming removed 0 bases from V and 5 bases from J; junction bases left unmatched: 8. The germline V gene encodes CDR1 SGHDT and CDR2 YYEEEE. CDR3 sequence: CASSLEGDRGFHEQYF. As DNA, the CDR3 is TGTGCCAGCAGCTTGGAGGGGGACAGGGGTTTCCACGAGCAGTACTTC.

The V gene is TRBV28, the J gene TRBJ2-7, with TRBD1 identical over 9 bases. The CDR3 totals 13 residues. Germline V CDR1 and CDR2: MDHEN, SYDVKM. J lost 6 bases, V lost 3 bases, and 3 bases had no gene match. The chain's CDR3 is CASSFDRGFEQYF. CDR3 DNA: TGTGCCAGCAGTTTCGACAGGGGGTTCGAGCAGTACTTC.

The gene calls are TRBV28 and TRBJ1-2; the match to TRBD1 covers 9 bases. The CDR3 sequence is 17 residues long. Germline V gives CDR1 MDHEN, CDR2 SYDVKM. Germline trimming cut 2 bases from V and 0 bases from J; bases unmatched to any gene: 7. CDR3 DNA sequence: TGTGCCAGCAGTTTACGACAGGGGGTGGTCGCTAACTATGGCTACACCTTC. This sequence encodes CASSLRQGVVANYGYTF.

The chain is built from TRBV6-5 and TRBJ2-1, with D possibly matching TRBD1 (6 bases). Germline lookup yields CDR1 MNHEY and CDR2 SVGAGI. With 9 bases removed from V and 3 bases from J, the gap between germline ends came to 15 bases. This CDR3 comprises 14 residues. In DNA, the CDR3 is TGTGCCAGTTTTCGGGACAACCGCTACAATGAGCAGTTCTTC. The encoded protein is CASFRDNRYNEQFF.

J is TRBJ2-1 and V is TRBV29-1, with D perhaps TRBD1 or TRBD2 (6 bases each). Per germline, CDR1 SQVTM and CDR2 ANQGSEA. This CDR3 spans 13 amino acids. V lost 3 bases, J lost 5 bases, and 11 bases lay in between. CDR3 bases: TGCAGCGTTGACGGGGGCCCGAACAATGAGCAGTTCTTC. This encodes CSVDGGPNNEQFF.

This clone was seen more than once but under ten times. This chain uses TRBV20-1 with TRBJ1-1, with a tentative D call TRBD1 (5 bases). This CDR3 contains 11 residues. In germline, CDR1 is DFQATT, CDR2 SNEGSKA (reference sequence). The CDR3, as DNA: TGCAGGGGGGGTCGAGGCACTGAAGCTTTCTTT. Translation: CRGGRGTEAFF.

This clone was counted between two and nine times. The V call is TRBV2, the J call TRBJ1-3, with 7 bases matching TRBD1. This CDR3 contains 13 residues. Trimming at V came to 7 bases and at J to 4 bases, leaving 4 bases not matched to a gene. The V gene's germline CDR1 is SNHLY and CDR2 FYNNEI. The CDR3 region has the DNA TGTGCCAGCACAACAGGGGACGGAAACACCATATATTTT. Its protein product is CASTTGDGNTIYF.

The CDR3 sequence: CASSPLSLAGTRTGELFF. The CDR3 nucleotides read TGTGCCAGCTCACCACTTTCCCTAGCGGGCACGAGGACCGGGGAGCTGTTTTTT. J is TRBJ2-2 and V is TRBV18, with 8 positions matching TRBD2. The J segment lost 5 bases and the V segment lost 1 base, leaving 12 bases of the junction unmatched. This CDR3 spans 18 amino acids. The V gene's germline CDR1 is KGHSH and CDR2 LQKENI.

This sequence joins TRBV4-3 and TRBJ1-3; no clear D. V was cut by 0 bases and J by 6 bases, with 9 bases left in between. The CDR3 runs 14 residues. Germline CDR1 and CDR2: LGHNA and YSLEER. CDR3 nucleotide sequence: TGCGCCAGCAGCCAAGAAAGTCGCGAAAACACCATATATTTT. Residues: CASSQESRENTIYF.

The V and J genes are TRBV7-9 and TRBJ2-3; D remains unclear. Germline loops: CDR1 SEHNR, CDR2 FQNEAQ (reference sequence). The CDR3 contains 15 residues. Trimming shortened V by 2 bases and J by 0 bases, and 9 bases separated the two germline ends. CDR3 bases: TGTGCCAGCAGCTTATTAGCACAGAGCACAGATACGCAGTATTTT. Amino acid sequence: CASSLLAQSTDTQYF.

The rearrangement links TRBV27 to TRBJ2-3, with D possibly being TRBD1 or TRBD2 (6 bases each). V lost 6 bases and J lost 1, with 14 bases in between. This CDR3 region has 15 residues. CDR1 and CDR2 from the germline V gene are MNHEY and SMNVEV (reference sequence). In DNA, the CDR3 is TGTGCCAGCAGGTCTGGGGGGCTGGGCACAGATACGCAGTATTTT. This sequence encodes CASRSGGLGTDTQYF.

The CDR3, as DNA: TGTGCCAGCAGCTCGCATACAGGGAGCACCGGGGAGCTGTTTTTT. This translates into CASSSHTGSTGELFF. J is TRBJ2-2 and V is TRBV7-2; TRBD1 might be the D (6 bases). This CDR3 contains 15 residues. With 4 bases removed from V and 4 bases from J, the gap between germline ends came to 13 bases. Looked up from germline, CDR1 is SGHTA and CDR2 is FQGNSA.

The rearrangement joins TRBV15 to TRBJ2-7, with TRBD2 matching over 13 bases. This CDR3 region has 16 residues. With 2 bases clipped from V and 6 bases from J, the junction kept 7 bases outside the gene matches. Per the germline V gene, CDR1 is LNHNV and CDR2 is YYDKDF (reference sequence). CDR3 nucleotide sequence: TGTGCCACCAGCAGAACCCGGACTAGCGGGAGCGTCGAGCAGTACTTC. Translation: CATSRTRTSGSVEQYF.

The chain joins TRBV2 to TRBJ1-2; D is perhaps TRBD1 (5 bases). The CDR3 spans 14 residues. Germline V gene data show CDR1 as SNHLY and CDR2 as FYNNEI. V was cut by 4 bases and J by 6 bases, with 15 bases left in between. The CDR3 DNA is TGTGCCAGCAGTGTTTGGGAGGGGAAGGATGGCTACACCTTC. Protein: CASSVWEGKDGYTF.

The rearrangement joins TRBV19 to TRBJ1-2; 8 bases are a match to TRBD1. Germline V gene data show CDR1 as LNHDA and CDR2 as SQIVND (reference sequence). V shed 10 bases, J shed 5 bases, and the junction held 12 bases outside the gene matches. The CDR3 totals 14 residues. CDR3 in amino acids: CATSTDRGRYGYTF. Here the CDR3 DNA reads TGTGCCACTTCAACCGACAGGGGAAGGTATGGCTACACCTTC.

The J gene is TRBJ2-7, the V gene TRBV5-1, with 10 bases identical to TRBD2. V was pared by 4 bases and J by 3 bases, with 10 bases of the junction left unmatched. The CDR3 is made up of 16 amino acids. The V gene's germline CDR1 is SGHRS and CDR2 YFSETQ. CDR3 loop: CASSEGRTSGNYEQYF. CDR3 nucleotides: TGCGCCAGCAGCGAGGGCCGGACTAGCGGAAACTACGAGCAGTACTTC.

The V and J genes are TRBV18 and TRBJ2-3, with D possibly called TRBD1 or TRBD2 (5 bases each). V was cut by 2 bases and J by 4 bases, with 13 bases left in between. Germline CDR1 and CDR2: KGHSH and LQKENI. The CDR3 totals 15 residues. This CDR3 reads CASSPIVGAADTQYF. The DNA for the CDR3 is TGTGCCAGCTCACCAATAGTCGGGGCAGCAGATACGCAGTATTTT.